A single sample gave rise to the 2 T cell receptor beta chains below, sequenced in a study of shared clonotypes between healthy human individuals. Repertoires were generated with immunoSEQ multiplex PCR, while TCRdb's copy carries only in-frame clones and drops some. The table includes around 2,000,000 clones, approximately 94% detected once. Terminally differentiated effector memory CD45RA+ cells were excluded from the naive CD8 cells, which were CD45RO-negative and positively selected for CCR7. The sequencing sample was made of naive CD8+ T cells sorted from blood. Source of these receptors: a man younger than 35 in good health.

This clone was observed a single time. This chain joins TRBV7-8 and TRBJ2-7, with D tentatively TRBD1 or TRBD2 (5 bases each). CDR3 length equals 13 residues. Between the trimmed V and J ends, which lost 5 bases and 3 bases, there was a span of 11 bases. Germline V CDR1 and CDR2: SGHVS, FQNEAQ. The CDR3 DNA follows: TGTGCCAGCAGCCCGGGACCGAGCTACGAGCAGTACTTC. Its translation: CASSPGPSYEQYF.

This rearrangement joins TRBV27 to TRBJ2-5; TRBD2 matches 7 bases. Germline loops: CDR1 MNHEY, CDR2 SMNVEV (reference sequence). Trimming at V came to 6 bases and at J to 2 bases, leaving 6 bases not matched to a gene. This CDR3 has 14 amino acids. CDR3 DNA sequence: TGTGCCAGCAGGGTGGGACTACCACAAGAGACCCAGTACTTC. As protein: CASRVGLPQETQYF.